The 24 T cell receptor beta chains reported below all come from one sample, sequenced in a study of regulatory T cells in long-lasting Graves disease. Stated time point: persistent/refractory GD, antithyroid drugs over 5 years with positive TRAb. The TCR library was prepared using RNA isolated from PBMCs. Assembly of TCR beta libraries relied on iRepertoire HTBI primers together with Arm-PCR of CDR3 regions. TCRdb redid the calling of the multiplex PCR reads with MiXCR, one entry per CDR3 protein. This sample has a few hundred thousand distinct CDR3 sequences, with roughly 25% found just once. The sample in question was peripheral blood mononuclear cells (PBMCs), obtained when the disease was refractory, from a patient treated with antithyroid drugs. These receptors originate from a woman between 35 and 50 years old with Graves disease.

This clonotype was found many times. The chain couples TRBV15 to TRBJ1-1; no reliable D call. This CDR3 is 15 amino acids long. The V gene lost 0 bases and the J gene lost 0 bases, with 8 bases spanning the gap. The germline gives CDR1 LNHNV, CDR2 YYDKDF (reference sequence). In nucleotides, the CDR3 is TGTGCCACCAGCAGAGATGGCAGGATGAACACTGAAGCTTTCTTT. This gives the protein CATSRDGRMNTEAFF.

In its sample, this clonotype was seen many times. This chain connects TRBV19 to TRBJ1-5; D unclear. The CDR3 extends over 14 amino acids. Trimming cost V 3 bases and J 0 bases, with 6 bases left between them. Germline values: CDR1 LNHDA, CDR2 SQIVND (reference sequence). The CDR3 sequence is CASSISYSNQPQHF. The CDR3 nucleotides read TGTGCCAGTAGTATCAGTTATAGCAATCAGCCCCAGCATTTT. Supplemented by reference TRBV19 and TRBJ1-5, the full variable domain reads DGGITQSPKYLFRKEGQNVTLSCEQNLNHDAMYWYRQDPGQGLRLIYYSQIVNDFQKGDIAEGYSVSREKKESFPLTVTSAQKNPTAFYLCASSISYSNQPQHFGDGTRLSIL.

This clonotype was detected many times. The chain is built from TRBV12-3 or TRBV12-4 and TRBJ2-7; D might be TRBD1 (6 bases). Trimming removed 2 bases at V and 2 bases at J, with 13 bases between. The CDR3 length is 15 residues. Here the CDR3 DNA reads TGTGCCAGCAGTTTAACGGGACAAGAAGCCTACGAGCAGTACTTC. Its translation is CASSLTGQEAYEQYF.

This chain uses TRBV19 with TRBJ2-5; possible D gene TRBD1, 6 bases. The V end lost 6 bases, the J end lost 0 bases, and 11 bases lay between the germline ends. The germline CDR1 and CDR2 sequences are LNHDA and SQIVND (reference sequence). This CDR3 is 14 amino acids long. CDR3 residues: CASSTGYNQETQYF. The CDR3 nucleotides are TGTGCCAGTAGCACAGGGTACAACCAAGAGACCCAGTACTTC.

This clonotype came up a few times. The rearrangement links TRBV5-1 to TRBJ2-7; 8 nucleotides agree with TRBD2. Germline trimming cut 2 bases from V and 5 bases from J; bases unmatched to any gene: 9. In germline, CDR1 is SGHRS, CDR2 YFSETQ. This CDR3 is built from 15 residues. CDR3 sequence: CASSLGLALVDEQYF. The CDR3, as DNA: TGCGCCAGCAGCTTAGGACTAGCCCTCGTGGACGAGCAGTACTTC.

For this clonotype: A much bigger clone sits one base away, suggesting this may be a read error. The V and J genes are TRBV28 and TRBJ2-7, with a tentative D call TRBD2 (6 bases). The CDR3 totals 13 residues. CDR1 and CDR2 (germline): MDHEN, SYDVKM. CDR3 region: CASRGGGTYEQCF. The DNA for the CDR3 is TGTGCCAGCAGGGGGGGAGGCACCTACGAGCAGTGCTTC. The complete variable domain, with remaining parts taken from reference TRBV28 and TRBJ2-7, reads DVKVTQSSRYLVKRTGEKVFLECVQDMDHENMFWYRQDPGLGLRLIYFSYDVKMKEKGDIPEGYSVSREKKERFSLILESASTNQTSMYLCASRGGGTYEQCFGPGTRLTVT.

This clonotype was detected ten times or more. The genes are TRBV7-8 and TRBJ1-1, with D unclear. Germline CDR1 is SGHVS and CDR2 is FQNEAQ. V was cut by 1 base and J by 1 base, with 7 bases left in between. This CDR3 has 14 amino acids. The CDR3 is CASSLVSGNTEAFF. CDR3 nucleotide sequence: TGTGCCAGCAGCTTAGTATCGGGGAACACTGAAGCTTTCTTT.

The sample holds a few counts of this clonotype. The chain recombines TRBV3-1 with TRBJ1-2; maybe TRBD1 (5 bases). The CDR3 is 14 residues long. Looked up from germline, CDR1 is LGHDT and CDR2 is YNNKEL (reference sequence). Trimming removed 1 base at V and 3 bases at J, with 9 bases between. CDR3 sequence (DNA): TGTGCCAGCAGCCAAGCGCAGGGATACTATGGCTACACCTTC. It encodes CASSQAQGYYGYTF.

This clonotype was counted only a few times. The chain is built from TRBV11-2 and TRBJ2-3; 7 positions match TRBD2. This CDR3 has 15 residues. V was pared by 3 bases and J by 4 bases, with 7 bases of the junction left unmatched. Germline-derived CDR1 and CDR2 are SGHAT and FQNNGV. CDR3 amino acids: CASSFGGIKADTQYF. The CDR3 coding sequence is TGTGCCAGCAGCTTCGGGGGGATCAAGGCAGATACGCAGTATTTT.

This clonotype came up many times. The chain has TRBV28 and TRBJ2-2; D could derive from TRBD1 or TRBD2 (5 bases each). There are 19 residues in the CDR3. V was trimmed by 5 bases and J by 6 bases, leaving 28 bases between them. Per germline, CDR1 MDHEN and CDR2 SYDVKM. In DNA, the CDR3 is TGTGCCAGCAGTCTACTCCTGCCCCCTCGGGACCCGATCCCCGGGGAGCTGTTTTTT. Protein: CASSLLLPPRDPIPGELFF.

This clonotype was picked up many times. The genes are TRBV28 and TRBJ1-4, with a weak D call TRBD1 (6 bases). V was shortened by 11 bases and J by 3 bases, with 10 bases between the two germline ends. The CDR3 covers 12 residues. The germline V gene encodes CDR1 MDHEN and CDR2 SYDVKM. The CDR3 loop reads CALRGANEKLFF. Here the CDR3 DNA reads TGTGCCCTCAGGGGAGCTAATGAAAAACTGTTTTTT.

The CDR3 is CASSYEQGHEQYF. The CDR3 DNA sequence: TGTGCCAGCAGCTATGAACAGGGCCACGAGCAGTACTTC. The V call is TRBV7-9, the J call TRBJ2-7; D might be TRBD1 (6 bases). With 4 bases removed from V and 5 bases from J, the gap between germline ends came to 12 bases. CDR3 size: 13 residues. Germline V gene lookup returns CDR1 SEHNR and CDR2 FQNEAQ (reference sequence). The full variable domain, rest sourced from reference TRBV7-9 and TRBJ2-7, is DTGVSQNPRHKITKRGQNVTFRCDPISEHNRLYWYRQTLGQGPEFLTYFQNEAQLEKSRLLSDRFSAERPKGSFSTLEIQRTEQGDSAMYLCASSYEQGHEQYFGPGTRLTVT.

This clonotype was detected a few times. The chain recombines TRBV14 with TRBJ1-1; weak D call: TRBD1 (5 bases). The V and J ends lost 4 bases and 0 bases respectively, with 18 bases between them. This CDR3 comprises 17 residues. The germline V gene has CDR1 SGHDN and CDR2 FVKESK. The CDR3 here is CASSPLSGRKMNTEAFF. CDR3 sequence (DNA): TGTGCCAGCAGCCCGCTCTCGGGACGAAAGATGAACACTGAAGCTTTCTTT.

The chain has TRBV11-2 and TRBJ2-3; 10 bases align to TRBD2. Germline trimming cut 1 base from V and 1 base from J; bases unmatched to any gene: 2. Per the germline V gene, CDR1 is SGHAT and CDR2 is FQNNGV. This CDR3 comprises 16 residues. In DNA form, the CDR3 reads TGTGCCAGCAGCTTAGCCCTAGCGGGAGGCACAGATACGCAGTATTTT. Translating it yields CASSLALAGGTDTQYF.

The chain carries TRBV7-8 and TRBJ2-1; 9 bases map to TRBD2. The CDR3 contains 17 residues. V dropped 1 base and J dropped 2; count of bases not matched to a gene: 6. Germline CDR1 and CDR2: SGHVS and FQNEAQ. CDR3 residues: CASSLGGSGSPYNEQFF. Written as DNA, the CDR3 is TGTGCCAGCAGCTTAGGGGGTAGCGGGAGCCCCTACAATGAGCAGTTCTTC.

This clonotype was observed a handful of times. V gene TRBV7-2 combines with J gene TRBJ2-5, with 13 positions matching TRBD2. CDR1 SGHTA and CDR2 FQGNSA come from the germline V gene. V gave up 5 bases and J gave up 5 bases; unmatched junction bases: 11. The CDR3 totals 17 residues. The CDR3 region has the DNA TGTGCCAGCAGCCCACACCTACTAGCGGGAGGGCCTGAGACCCAGTACTTC. It translates to CASSPHLLAGGPETQYF.

Many counts were recorded for this clonotype. V gene TRBV27 combines with J gene TRBJ2-3; a possible D gene is TRBD2 (5 bases). This CDR3 has 13 amino acids. Per the germline V gene, CDR1 is MNHEY and CDR2 is SMNVEV (reference sequence). Trimming took 5 bases from V and 8 from J, leaving 14 bases between them. CDR3 residues: CASSHTLAGTQYF. For the CDR3, the DNA is TGTGCCAGCAGTCATACCCTGGCGGGTACGCAGTATTTT.

The sample holds many counts of this clonotype. This chain connects TRBV28 to TRBJ1-5, with D hard to call. CDR3 length: 17 residues. Trimming stripped 3 bases from V and 1 base from J, with 16 bases between. Germline CDR1 is MDHEN and CDR2 is SYDVKM. Here the CDR3 reads CASSFDYFGGSNQPQHF. The CDR3 DNA follows: TGTGCCAGCAGTTTTGATTATTTTGGAGGGAGCAATCAGCCCCAGCATTTT.

This clonotype was observed a few times. The rearrangement links TRBV6-4 to TRBJ2-2; 9 bases match TRBD2. The ends lost 7 bases at V and 7 bases at J; junction bases unmatched: 10. Germline V CDR1 and CDR2: MRHNA, SNTAGT. This CDR3 is built from 15 residues. The CDR3 DNA follows: TGTGCCAGCAAACCGATGCGGGAGGGCGACGGGGAGCTGTTTTTT. Protein product: CASKPMREGDGELFF.

V usage is TRBV7-9 and J usage is TRBJ2-7; D not certain. The CDR3 is made up of 11 amino acids. The germline gives CDR1 SEHNR, CDR2 FQNEAQ (reference sequence). V lost 6 bases to trimming and J lost 6 bases, with 9 bases between them. The CDR3: CASSQNGEQYF. CDR3 DNA: TGTGCCAGCAGTCAGAATGGCGAGCAGTACTTC.

Comment on this clonotype: A much larger clonotype is one base distant, so this may be a read error. Because it lacks the conserved phenylalanine or tryptophan at the end, this CDR3 is likely a read error. The chain uses TRBV28 and TRBJ2-7, with D possibly matching TRBD2 (6 bases). Germline V lookup: CDR1 MDHEN, CDR2 SYDVKM. The CDR3 totals 15 residues. Trimming left V 3 bases short and J 2 bases short, with 14 bases between. The chain's CDR3 is CASSLVGGNTYEQYL. The CDR3, as DNA: TGTGCCAGCAGTTTGGTAGGCGGGAACACCTACGAGCAGTACCTC.

This clonotype showed up many times. The chain has TRBV6-1 and TRBJ1-1; D is possibly TRBD1 (6 bases). Germline-derived CDR1 and CDR2 are MNHNS and SASEGT. V shed 6 bases and J shed 1 base, with 12 bases lying between them. The CDR3 runs to 14 residues. The DNA of the CDR3 is TGTGCCAGCAGACCCGGACAGCGGAACACTGAAGCTTTCTTT. Encoded protein: CASRPGQRNTEAFF.

Only a few counts were recorded for this clonotype. The chain uses TRBV24-1 and TRBJ1-5; the D is unclear. The germline V gene encodes CDR1 KGHDR and CDR2 SFDVKD. This CDR3 contains 14 residues. Deletions cut 3 bases from V and 8 bases from J, with 13 bases between. CDR3 coding DNA: TGTGCCACCAGTGATGGCGGTGGGAGTAAGCCCCAGCATTTT. It translates to CATSDGGGSKPQHF.

This clonotype was found a few times. This chain uses TRBV28 with TRBJ2-2, with D unresolved. Trimming cost V 3 bases and J 2 bases, with 10 bases left between them. Looked up from germline, CDR1 is MDHEN and CDR2 is SYDVKM. There are 15 residues in the CDR3. DNA for the CDR3: TGTGCCAGCAGTTTTCAAGCTTTTAACACCGGGGAGCTGTTTTTT. Amino acid sequence: CASSFQAFNTGELFF.